The rows below give T cell receptor beta chains drawn from one sample of a study of CD4 T cells in relation to SARS-CoV-2 and coronaviruses. No antigens are known for them. Method: immunoSEQ multiplex PCR; TCRdb's copy keeps in-frame clones and lacks some. The table shows around 25,000 clones, with around 76% occurring only once. The sample taken for sequencing was CD4+ T cells from PBMCs, cultured in vitro. The receptors originated from a human donor in good health. CDR3s include the opening cysteine and the closing phenylalanine or tryptophan. A D gene is named only where the DNA matches it firmly. Clone size appears in some rows only: once, few, many, or a class for an expanded clone.

CDR3 DNA: TGTGCCAGCAGTCCCGCAGGGCGGGAGACCCAGTACTTC; CDR3 protein: CASSPAGRETQYF; J gene: TRBJ2-5; V gene: TRBV6-5; clone size: .; D gene: .
CDR3 DNA: TGCGCCAGCAGCTCCCGACCGGGACAGGGTGAAAAACTGTTTTTT; CDR3 protein: CASSSRPGQGEKLFF; J gene: TRBJ1-4; V gene: TRBV5-1; clone size: .; D gene: TRBD1
CDR3 DNA: TGTGCCAGCAGCTTAGTAGTCGTTACTGGGGCCAACGTCCTGACTTTC; CDR3 protein: CASSLVVVTGANVLTF; J gene: TRBJ2-6; V gene: TRBV7-2; clone size: .; D gene: .
CDR3 DNA: TGTGCCAGCAGCACCAGGAGCTCCTACGAGCAGTACTTC; CDR3 protein: CASSTRSSYEQYF; J gene: TRBJ2-7; V gene: TRBV5-6; clone size: .; D gene: .
CDR3 DNA: TGTGCCAGTAGCCTATCGTTCGGTAGCGCCCACACAGATACGCAGTATTTT; CDR3 protein: CASSLSFGSAHTDTQYF; J gene: TRBJ2-3; V gene: TRBV19; clone size: .; D gene: .
CDR3 DNA: TGTGCCAGCAGCTTGGGCCAGGGGGCTTTCAATCAGCCCCAGCATTTT; CDR3 protein: CASSLGQGAFNQPQHF; J gene: TRBJ1-5; V gene: TRBV5-5; clone size: .; D gene: TRBD1
CDR3 DNA: TGTGCCAGCAGCCCCGGAGGAACAGATACGCAGTATTTT; CDR3 protein: CASSPGGTDTQYF; J gene: TRBJ2-3; V gene: TRBV12-3/TRBV12-4; clone size: .; D gene: .
CDR3 DNA: TGTGCCAGCAGTAGGTTTGGGGGAGAGCAAGAGACCCAGTACTTC; CDR3 protein: CASSRFGGEQETQYF; J gene: TRBJ2-5; V gene: TRBV5-5; clone size: once; D gene: .
CDR3 DNA: TGTGCCAGCAGCTTAGGTGGGCGCATCGGCGAGCAGTACTTC; CDR3 protein: CASSLGGRIGEQYF; J gene: TRBJ2-7; V gene: TRBV7-2; clone size: .; D gene: .
CDR3 DNA: TGTGCCAGCTCACCAATGGAGACCCAGTACTTC; CDR3 protein: CASSPMETQYF; J gene: TRBJ2-5; V gene: TRBV18; clone size: few; D gene: .
CDR3 DNA: TGCAGCGTGGGGACAGGGCATACTGAAGCTTTCTTT; CDR3 protein: CSVGTGHTEAFF; J gene: TRBJ1-1; V gene: TRBV29-1; clone size: .; D gene: TRBD1
CDR3 DNA: TGTGCCAGCAGCTGGGACCGGGACAGGGGGGCGCATACGCAGTATTTT; CDR3 protein: CASSWDRDRGAHTQYF; J gene: TRBJ2-3; V gene: TRBV5-4; clone size: .; D gene: TRBD1
CDR3 DNA: TGTGCCAGCTCACCTACGGGACAGGGTAATCAGCCCCAGCATTTT; CDR3 protein: CASSPTGQGNQPQHF; J gene: TRBJ1-5; V gene: TRBV18; clone size: few; D gene: TRBD1
CDR3 DNA: TGTGCCAGCAGCTTAGCGCATTGGGAGGGCTACACCTTC; CDR3 protein: CASSLAHWEGYTF; J gene: TRBJ1-2; V gene: TRBV7-9; clone size: once; D gene: .
CDR3 DNA: TGTGCCAGTAGTATCCTCCATTCCTACGAGCAGTACTTC; CDR3 protein: CASSILHSYEQYF; J gene: TRBJ2-7; V gene: TRBV19; clone size: .; D gene: .
CDR3 DNA: TGTGCCAGCAGCCAGGCCGTACAAAATCAGCCCCAGCATTTT; CDR3 protein: CASSQAVQNQPQHF; J gene: TRBJ1-5; V gene: TRBV3-1/TRBV3-2; clone size: .; D gene: .
CDR3 DNA: TGTGCCTGGACCGATCGGACCAAATATTTGAACACTGAAGCTTTCTTT; CDR3 protein: CAWTDRTKYLNTEAFF; J gene: TRBJ1-1; V gene: TRBV30; clone size: .; D gene: .
CDR3 DNA: TGTGCCACCGGACAGGGGGGCGGTGGTATGAACACTGAAGCTTTCTTT; CDR3 protein: CATGQGGGGMNTEAFF; J gene: TRBJ1-1; V gene: TRBV2; clone size: .; D gene: TRBD1
CDR3 DNA: TGTGCCAGCAGCTTAACCCCCTATGGCTACACCTTC; CDR3 protein: CASSLTPYGYTF; J gene: TRBJ1-2; V gene: TRBV7-8; clone size: .; D gene: .
CDR3 DNA: TGTGCCAGCACCCCTCGGAGGGGAAAGCCTAATCAGCCCCAGCATTTT; CDR3 protein: CASTPRRGKPNQPQHF; J gene: TRBJ1-5; V gene: TRBV6-2/TRBV6-3; clone size: .; D gene: .
CDR3 DNA: TGTGCCAGCAGCTCGGGTCTTAATCAGCCCCAGCATTTT; CDR3 protein: CASSSGLNQPQHF; J gene: TRBJ1-5; V gene: TRBV7-2; clone size: .; D gene: .
CDR3 DNA: TGCGCCAGCAGCTTGCCCACAAACACCGGGGAGCTGTTTTTT; CDR3 protein: CASSLPTNTGELFF; J gene: TRBJ2-2; V gene: TRBV5-1; clone size: once; D gene: .
CDR3 DNA: TGTGCCAGCAGCTTAGTCGGGAGTACTGGAAACACCATATATTTT; CDR3 protein: CASSLVGSTGNTIYF; J gene: TRBJ1-3; V gene: TRBV11-2; clone size: once; D gene: .
CDR3 DNA: TGTGCCAGCAGTGTACCGGGACTACCCCAAGAGACCCAGTACTTC; CDR3 protein: CASSVPGLPQETQYF; J gene: TRBJ2-5; V gene: TRBV25-1; clone size: .; D gene: TRBD2
CDR3 DNA: TGTGCCAGCAGCAAGGGACAGGAAAGGATCTACGAGCAGTACTTC; CDR3 protein: CASSKGQERIYEQYF; J gene: TRBJ2-7; V gene: TRBV5-4; clone size: .; D gene: TRBD1
CDR3 DNA: TGTGCCAGCAGTTACCGGACTAGCGCCTCCTACAATGAGCAGTTCTTC; CDR3 protein: CASSYRTSASYNEQFF; J gene: TRBJ2-1; V gene: TRBV6-5; clone size: once; D gene: TRBD2
CDR3 DNA: TGTGCCAGCAGCTTGATTACAGGGTTCACAGATACGCAGTATTTT; CDR3 protein: CASSLITGFTDTQYF; J gene: TRBJ2-3; V gene: TRBV5-6; clone size: .; D gene: .
CDR3 DNA: TGTGCCAGCAGCTTGACAAGTGAGCAGTTCTTC; CDR3 protein: CASSLTSEQFF; J gene: TRBJ2-1; V gene: TRBV5-6; clone size: few; D gene: .
CDR3 DNA: TGTGCCAGCAGTGAATATGGCGAGGGGCAGCCCCAGCATTTT; CDR3 protein: CASSEYGEGQPQHF; J gene: TRBJ1-5; V gene: TRBV25-1; clone size: .; D gene: .
CDR3 DNA: TGTGCCGCCGGGACTAGCGGGAGGGCCGAATTCTTC; CDR3 protein: CAAGTSGRAEFF; J gene: TRBJ2-1; V gene: TRBV12-3/TRBV12-4; clone size: .; D gene: TRBD2
CDR3 DNA: TGTGCCACCAGTGATGTTCCGGGACAGGGGGCAGTGGATACGCAGTATTTT; CDR3 protein: CATSDVPGQGAVDTQYF; J gene: TRBJ2-3; V gene: TRBV24-1; clone size: .; D gene: TRBD1
CDR3 DNA: TGCGCCAGCCGAGGACCCGGGAGTATCACAGATACGCAGTATTTT; CDR3 protein: CASRGPGSITDTQYF; J gene: TRBJ2-3; V gene: TRBV5-1; clone size: .; D gene: .
CDR3 DNA: TGCAGCCCACACAGTTACAATCAGCCCCAGCATTTT; CDR3 protein: CSPHSYNQPQHF; J gene: TRBJ1-5; V gene: TRBV29-1; clone size: few; D gene: .
CDR3 DNA: TGTGCCAGCAGCCGGCGGGCTAGCGGGGGACACAATGAGCAGTTCTTC; CDR3 protein: CASSRRASGGHNEQFF; J gene: TRBJ2-1; V gene: TRBV7-9; clone size: once; D gene: TRBD2
CDR3 DNA: TGTGCTAGTGCCTGGGGGGCGACTAGCGGTTACAATGAGCAGTTCTTC; CDR3 protein: CASAWGATSGYNEQFF; J gene: TRBJ2-1; V gene: TRBV12-5; clone size: few; D gene: TRBD2
CDR3 DNA: TGTGCCAGCAGCTTCGACAGCCAAGAGACCCAGTACTTC; CDR3 protein: CASSFDSQETQYF; J gene: TRBJ2-5; V gene: TRBV5-5; clone size: .; D gene: .
CDR3 DNA: TGCGCCAGCAGCCCGGAGGGGGTACTGGCTGGGGCCAACGTCCTGACTTTC; CDR3 protein: CASSPEGVLAGANVLTF; J gene: TRBJ2-6; V gene: TRBV5-1; clone size: .; D gene: .
CDR3 DNA: TGTGCCAGCAGCTTAGGGGGAACTGGAAACACCATATATTTT; CDR3 protein: CASSLGGTGNTIYF; J gene: TRBJ1-3; V gene: TRBV7-9; clone size: .; D gene: .
CDR3 DNA: TGCAGTGCTTTCCGGGAGGGAACAGCTTTCTTT; CDR3 protein: CSAFREGTAFF; J gene: TRBJ1-1; V gene: TRBV20-1; clone size: .; D gene: .
CDR3 DNA: TGTGCCAGCAGACTGGCCAGCCAGGGCGAGCAGTACTTC; CDR3 protein: CASRLASQGEQYF; J gene: TRBJ2-7; V gene: TRBV12-3/TRBV12-4; clone size: .; D gene: .